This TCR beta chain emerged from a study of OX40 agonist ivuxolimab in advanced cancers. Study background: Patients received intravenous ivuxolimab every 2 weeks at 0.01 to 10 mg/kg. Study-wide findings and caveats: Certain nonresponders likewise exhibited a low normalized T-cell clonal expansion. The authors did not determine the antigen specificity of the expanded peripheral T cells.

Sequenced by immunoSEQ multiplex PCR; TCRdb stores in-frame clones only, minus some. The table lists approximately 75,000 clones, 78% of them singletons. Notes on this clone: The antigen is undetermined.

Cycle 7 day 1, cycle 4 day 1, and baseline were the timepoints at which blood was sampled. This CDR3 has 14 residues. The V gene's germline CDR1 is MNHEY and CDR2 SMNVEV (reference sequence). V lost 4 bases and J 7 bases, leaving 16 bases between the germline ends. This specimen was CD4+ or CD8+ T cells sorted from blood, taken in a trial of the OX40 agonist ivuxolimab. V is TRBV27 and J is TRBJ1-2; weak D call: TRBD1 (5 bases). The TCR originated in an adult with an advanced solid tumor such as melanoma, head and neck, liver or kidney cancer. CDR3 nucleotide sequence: TGTGCCAGCAGTTCATCGGGGGTAGTGGGTGGCTACACCTTC. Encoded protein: CASSSSGVVGGYTF.